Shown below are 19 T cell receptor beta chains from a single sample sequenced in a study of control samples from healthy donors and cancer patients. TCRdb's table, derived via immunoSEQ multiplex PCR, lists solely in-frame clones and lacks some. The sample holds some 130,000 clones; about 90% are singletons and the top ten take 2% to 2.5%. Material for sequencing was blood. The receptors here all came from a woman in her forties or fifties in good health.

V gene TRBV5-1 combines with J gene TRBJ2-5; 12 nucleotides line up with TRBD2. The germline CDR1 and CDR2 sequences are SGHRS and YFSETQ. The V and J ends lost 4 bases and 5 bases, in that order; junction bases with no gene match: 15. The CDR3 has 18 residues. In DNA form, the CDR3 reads TGCGCCAGCAGCCCGGCCCTCCTAGCGGGGGGGCCTGGGGAGACCCAGTACTTC. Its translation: CASSPALLAGGPGETQYF.

Written as DNA, the CDR3 is TGTGCCACCAGCGCGAGACAGGGGACAGATACGCAGTATTTT. Residues: CATSARQGTDTQYF. The chain joins TRBV15 to TRBJ2-3; 8 bases map to TRBD1. The J segment lost 3 bases and the V segment lost 5 bases, leaving 4 bases of the junction unmatched. CDR1 and CDR2 (germline): LNHNV, YYDKDF (reference sequence). The CDR3 length is 14 residues.

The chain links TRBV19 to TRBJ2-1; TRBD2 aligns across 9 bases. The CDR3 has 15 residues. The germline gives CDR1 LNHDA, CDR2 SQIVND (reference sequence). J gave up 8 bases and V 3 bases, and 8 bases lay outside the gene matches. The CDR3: CASSIPSGGQDEQFF. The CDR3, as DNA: TGTGCCAGTAGTATCCCCAGCGGGGGGCAGGATGAGCAGTTCTTC.

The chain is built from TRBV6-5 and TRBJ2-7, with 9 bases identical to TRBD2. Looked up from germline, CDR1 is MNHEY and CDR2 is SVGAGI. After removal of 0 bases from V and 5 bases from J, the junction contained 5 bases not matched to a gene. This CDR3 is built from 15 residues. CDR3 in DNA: TGTGCCAGCAGTTACTCGGGACTAGCCCGCGACGAGCAGTACTTC. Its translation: CASSYSGLARDEQYF.

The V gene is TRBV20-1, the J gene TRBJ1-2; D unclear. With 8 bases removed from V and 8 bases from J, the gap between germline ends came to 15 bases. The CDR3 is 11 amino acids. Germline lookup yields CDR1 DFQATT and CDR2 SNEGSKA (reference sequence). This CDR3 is CSSTEAGGYTF. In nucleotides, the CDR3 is TGCAGTTCTACGGAGGCGGGCGGCTACACCTTC.

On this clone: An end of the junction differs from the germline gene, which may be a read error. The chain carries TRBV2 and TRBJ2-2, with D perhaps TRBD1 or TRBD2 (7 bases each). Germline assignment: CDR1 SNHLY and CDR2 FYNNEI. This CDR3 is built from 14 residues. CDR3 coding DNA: TGTGCCAGCAGTGTAGGGGCTGGCAGGGGGGGGCTGTTTTTT. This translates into CASSVGAGRGGLFF.

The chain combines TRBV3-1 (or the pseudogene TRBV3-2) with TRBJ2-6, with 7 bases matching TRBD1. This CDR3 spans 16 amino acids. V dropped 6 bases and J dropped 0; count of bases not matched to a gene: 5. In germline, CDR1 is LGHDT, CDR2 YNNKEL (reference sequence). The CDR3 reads CASRQTGNSGANVLTF. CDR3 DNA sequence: TGTGCCAGCAGGCAGACAGGGAACTCTGGGGCCAACGTCCTGACTTTC.

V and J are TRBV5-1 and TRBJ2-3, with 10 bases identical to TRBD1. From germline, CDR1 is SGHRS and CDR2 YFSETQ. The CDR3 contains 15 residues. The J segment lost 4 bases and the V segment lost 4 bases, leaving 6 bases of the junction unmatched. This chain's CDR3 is CASSTDRGAPDTQYF. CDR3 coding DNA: TGCGCCAGCAGCACGGACAGGGGGGCCCCAGATACGCAGTATTTT.

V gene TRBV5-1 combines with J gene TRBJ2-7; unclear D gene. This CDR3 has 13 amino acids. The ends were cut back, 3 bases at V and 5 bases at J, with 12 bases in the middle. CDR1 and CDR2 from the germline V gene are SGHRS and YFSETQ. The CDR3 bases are TGCGCCAGCAGCTCGACATATCCGGACGAGCAGTACTTC. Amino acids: CASSSTYPDEQYF. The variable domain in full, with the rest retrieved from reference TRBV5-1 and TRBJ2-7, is KAGVTQTPRYLIKTRGQQVTLSCSPISGHRSVSWYQQTPGQGLQFLFEYFSETQRNKGNFPGRFSGRQFSNSRSEMNVSTLELGDSALYLCASSSTYPDEQYFGPGTRLTVT.

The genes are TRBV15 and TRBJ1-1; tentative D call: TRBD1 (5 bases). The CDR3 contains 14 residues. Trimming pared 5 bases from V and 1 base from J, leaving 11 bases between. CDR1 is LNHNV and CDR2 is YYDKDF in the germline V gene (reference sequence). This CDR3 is CATSPGLPNTEAFF. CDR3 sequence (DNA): TGTGCCACCAGCCCGGGACTTCCGAACACTGAAGCTTTCTTT. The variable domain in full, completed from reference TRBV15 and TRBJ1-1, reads DAMVIQNPRYQVTQFGKPVTLSCSQTLNHNVMYWYQQKSSQAPKLLFHYYDKDFNNEADTPDNFQSRRPNTSFCFLDIRSPGLGDTAMYLCATSPGLPNTEAFFGQGTRLTVV.

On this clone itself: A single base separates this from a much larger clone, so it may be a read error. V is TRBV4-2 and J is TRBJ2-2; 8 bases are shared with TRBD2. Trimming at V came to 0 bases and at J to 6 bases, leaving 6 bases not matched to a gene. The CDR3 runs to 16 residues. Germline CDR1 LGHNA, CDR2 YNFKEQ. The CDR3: CASSQDYGGAAGELFF. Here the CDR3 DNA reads TGTGCCAGCAGCCAAGATTACGGGGGGGCAGCCGGGGAGCTGTTTTTT.

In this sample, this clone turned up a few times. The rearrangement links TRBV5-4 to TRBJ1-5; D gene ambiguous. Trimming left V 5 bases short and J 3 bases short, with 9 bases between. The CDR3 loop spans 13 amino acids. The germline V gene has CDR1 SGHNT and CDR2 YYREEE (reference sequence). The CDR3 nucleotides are TGTGCCAGCAGTCCCGGGTACAATCAGCCCCAGCATTTT. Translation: CASSPGYNQPQHF.

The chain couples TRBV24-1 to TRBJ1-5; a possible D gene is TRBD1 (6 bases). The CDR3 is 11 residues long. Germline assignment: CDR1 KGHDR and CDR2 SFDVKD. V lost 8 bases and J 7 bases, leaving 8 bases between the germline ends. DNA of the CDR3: TGTGCCACCATAAGGGGGCAGCCCCAGCATTTT. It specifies CATIRGQPQHF.

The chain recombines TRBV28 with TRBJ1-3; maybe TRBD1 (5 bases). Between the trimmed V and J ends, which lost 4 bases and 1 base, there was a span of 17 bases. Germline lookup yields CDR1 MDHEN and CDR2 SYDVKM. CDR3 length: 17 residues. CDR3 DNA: TGTGCCAGCAGTTCCGAGGGGATAGGACCTTCTGGAAACACCATATATTTT. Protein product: CASSSEGIGPSGNTIYF.

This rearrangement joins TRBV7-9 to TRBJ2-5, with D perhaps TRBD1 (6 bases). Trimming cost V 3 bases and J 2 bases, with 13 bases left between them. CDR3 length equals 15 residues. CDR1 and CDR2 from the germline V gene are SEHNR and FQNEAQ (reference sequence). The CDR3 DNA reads TGTGCCAGCAGCTTCGGACAGTCGTATCAAGAGACCCAGTACTTC. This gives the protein CASSFGQSYQETQYF.

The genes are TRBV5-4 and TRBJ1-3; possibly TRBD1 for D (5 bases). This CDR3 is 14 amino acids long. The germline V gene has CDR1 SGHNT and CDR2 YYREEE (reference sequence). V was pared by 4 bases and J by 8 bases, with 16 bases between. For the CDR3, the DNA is TGTGCCAGCAGCGGACCAGGGTTTAGGGACACCATATATTTT. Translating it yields CASSGPGFRDTIYF.

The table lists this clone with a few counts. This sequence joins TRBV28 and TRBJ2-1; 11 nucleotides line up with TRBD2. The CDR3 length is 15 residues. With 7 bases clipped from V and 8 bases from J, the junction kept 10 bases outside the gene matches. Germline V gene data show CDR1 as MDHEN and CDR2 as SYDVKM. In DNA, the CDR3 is TGTGCCAGCACCGCGGGCCTAGCGGGAGGCGATGAGCAGTTCTTC. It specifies CASTAGLAGGDEQFF.

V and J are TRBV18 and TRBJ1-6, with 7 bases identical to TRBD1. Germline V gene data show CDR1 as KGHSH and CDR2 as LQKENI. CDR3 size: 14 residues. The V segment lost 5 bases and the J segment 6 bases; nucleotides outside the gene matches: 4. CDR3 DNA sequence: TGTGCCAGCTCAAGGGACAGTGGTAATTCACCCCTCCACTTT. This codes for CASSRDSGNSPLHF.

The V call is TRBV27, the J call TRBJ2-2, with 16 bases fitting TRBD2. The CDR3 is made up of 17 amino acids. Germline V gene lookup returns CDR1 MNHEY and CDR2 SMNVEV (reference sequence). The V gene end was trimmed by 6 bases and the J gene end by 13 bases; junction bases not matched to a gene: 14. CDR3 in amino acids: CASSPTPGTSGRARLFF. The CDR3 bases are TGTGCCAGCAGCCCTACACCCGGGACTAGCGGGAGGGCCAGGCTGTTTTTT.